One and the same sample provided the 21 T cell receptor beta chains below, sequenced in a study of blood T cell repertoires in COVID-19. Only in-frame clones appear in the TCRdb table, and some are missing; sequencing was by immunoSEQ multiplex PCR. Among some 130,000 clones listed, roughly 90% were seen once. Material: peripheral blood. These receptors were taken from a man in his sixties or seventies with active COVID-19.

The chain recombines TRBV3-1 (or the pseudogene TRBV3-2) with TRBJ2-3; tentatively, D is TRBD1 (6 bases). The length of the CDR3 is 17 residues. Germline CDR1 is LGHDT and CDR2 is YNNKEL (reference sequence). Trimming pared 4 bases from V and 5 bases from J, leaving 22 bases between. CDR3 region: CASSPKSWVYREDTQYF. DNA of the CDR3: TGTGCCAGCAGCCCCAAATCTTGGGTCTACAGGGAAGATACGCAGTATTTT.

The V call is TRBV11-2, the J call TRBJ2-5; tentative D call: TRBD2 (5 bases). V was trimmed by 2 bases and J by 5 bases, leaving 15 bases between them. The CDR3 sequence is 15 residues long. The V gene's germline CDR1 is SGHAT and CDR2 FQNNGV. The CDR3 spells CASSLRIGVGETQYF. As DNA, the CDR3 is TGTGCCAGCAGCTTAAGAATCGGGGTTGGGGAGACCCAGTACTTC.

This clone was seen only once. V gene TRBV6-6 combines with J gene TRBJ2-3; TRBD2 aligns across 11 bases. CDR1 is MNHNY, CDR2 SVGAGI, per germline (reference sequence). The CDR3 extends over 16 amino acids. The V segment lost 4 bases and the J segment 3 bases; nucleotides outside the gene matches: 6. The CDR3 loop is CASSSELAGGTDTQYF. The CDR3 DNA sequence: TGTGCCAGCAGTTCCGAGCTAGCGGGAGGTACAGATACGCAGTATTTT.

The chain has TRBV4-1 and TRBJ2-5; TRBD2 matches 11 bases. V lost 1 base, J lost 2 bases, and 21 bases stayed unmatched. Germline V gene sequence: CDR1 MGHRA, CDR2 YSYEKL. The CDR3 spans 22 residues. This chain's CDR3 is CASSQAPFSGTSGRGTQETQYF. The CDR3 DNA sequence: TGCGCCAGCAGCCAAGCTCCGTTTTCCGGGACTAGCGGTAGAGGGACGCAAGAGACCCAGTACTTC.

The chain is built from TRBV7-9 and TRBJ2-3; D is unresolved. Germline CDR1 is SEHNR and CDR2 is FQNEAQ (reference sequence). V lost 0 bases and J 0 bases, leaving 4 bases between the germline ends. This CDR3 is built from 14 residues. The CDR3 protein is CASSLAASTDTQYF. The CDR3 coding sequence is TGTGCCAGCAGCTTAGCGGCAAGCACAGATACGCAGTATTTT.

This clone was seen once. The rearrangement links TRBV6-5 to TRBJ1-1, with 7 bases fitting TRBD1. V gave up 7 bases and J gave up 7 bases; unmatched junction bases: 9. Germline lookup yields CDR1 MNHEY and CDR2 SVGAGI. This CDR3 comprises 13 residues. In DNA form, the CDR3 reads TGTGCCAGCACGAGCCAGGGGGGACTTGAAGCTTTCTTT. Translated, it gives CASTSQGGLEAFF.

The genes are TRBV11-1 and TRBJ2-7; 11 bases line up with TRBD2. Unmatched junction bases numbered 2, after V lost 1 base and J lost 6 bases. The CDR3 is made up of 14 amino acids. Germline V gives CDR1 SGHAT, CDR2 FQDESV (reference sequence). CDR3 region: CASSLELAGVEQYF. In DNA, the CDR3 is TGTGCCAGCAGCTTAGAACTAGCGGGAGTCGAGCAGTACTTC.

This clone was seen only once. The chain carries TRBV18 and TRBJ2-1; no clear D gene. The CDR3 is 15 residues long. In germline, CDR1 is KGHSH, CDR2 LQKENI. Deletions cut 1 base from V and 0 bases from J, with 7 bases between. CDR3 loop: CASSPLASSYNEQFF. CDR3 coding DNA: TGTGCCAGCTCACCACTCGCGAGCTCCTACAATGAGCAGTTCTTC.

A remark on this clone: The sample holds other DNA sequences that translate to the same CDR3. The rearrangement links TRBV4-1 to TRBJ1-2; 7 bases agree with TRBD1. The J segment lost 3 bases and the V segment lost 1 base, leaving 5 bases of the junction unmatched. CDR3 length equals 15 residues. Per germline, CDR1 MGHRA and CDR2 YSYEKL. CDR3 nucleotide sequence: TGCGCCAGCAGCCAAGGGGACAGAGAATACTATGGCTACACCTTC. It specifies CASSQGDREYYGYTF.

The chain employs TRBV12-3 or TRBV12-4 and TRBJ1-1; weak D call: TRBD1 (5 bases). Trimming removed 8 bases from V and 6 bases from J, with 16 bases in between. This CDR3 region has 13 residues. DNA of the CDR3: TGTGCCAGCGCACTTGGGGCGATGTCTGAAGCTTTCTTT. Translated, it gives CASALGAMSEAFF.

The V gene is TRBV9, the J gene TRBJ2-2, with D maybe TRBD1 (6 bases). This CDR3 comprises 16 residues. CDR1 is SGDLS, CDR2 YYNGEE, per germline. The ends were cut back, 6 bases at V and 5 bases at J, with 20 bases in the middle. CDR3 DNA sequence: TGTGCCAGCACCCGAACAGGGACGGGGTGGACCGGGGAGCTGTTTTTT. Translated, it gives CASTRTGTGWTGELFF.

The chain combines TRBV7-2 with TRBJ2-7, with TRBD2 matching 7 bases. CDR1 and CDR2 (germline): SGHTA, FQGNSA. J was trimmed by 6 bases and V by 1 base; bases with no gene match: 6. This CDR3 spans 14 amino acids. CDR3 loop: CASSLGREQGEQYF. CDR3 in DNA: TGTGCCAGCAGCTTAGGGCGGGAGCAAGGCGAGCAGTACTTC. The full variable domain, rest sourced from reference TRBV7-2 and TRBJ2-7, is GAGVSQSPSNKVTEKGKDVELRCDPISGHTALYWYRQSLGQGLEFLIYFQGNSAPDKSGLPSDRFSAERTGGSVSTLTIQRTQQEDSAVYLCASSLGREQGEQYFGPGTRLTVT.

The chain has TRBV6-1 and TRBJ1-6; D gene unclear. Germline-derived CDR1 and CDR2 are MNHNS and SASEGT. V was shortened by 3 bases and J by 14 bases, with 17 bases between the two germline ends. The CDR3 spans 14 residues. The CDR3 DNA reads TGTGCCAGCAGTGAGGTTTCCTCCTCTACAGCCCTCCACTTT. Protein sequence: CASSEVSSSTALHF.

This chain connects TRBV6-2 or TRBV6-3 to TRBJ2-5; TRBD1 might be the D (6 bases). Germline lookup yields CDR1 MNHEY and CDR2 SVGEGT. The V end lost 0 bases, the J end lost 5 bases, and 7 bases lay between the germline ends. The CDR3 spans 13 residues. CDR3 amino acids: CASSYSQGETQYF. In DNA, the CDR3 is TGTGCCAGCAGTTACTCGCAGGGGGAGACCCAGTACTTC.

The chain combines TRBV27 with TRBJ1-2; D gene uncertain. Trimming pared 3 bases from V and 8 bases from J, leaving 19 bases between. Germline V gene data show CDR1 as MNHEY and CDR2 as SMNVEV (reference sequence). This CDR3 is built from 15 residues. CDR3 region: CASSFDAGRPLGYTF. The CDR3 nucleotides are TGTGCCAGCAGTTTCGATGCTGGCAGGCCCCTCGGCTACACCTTC.

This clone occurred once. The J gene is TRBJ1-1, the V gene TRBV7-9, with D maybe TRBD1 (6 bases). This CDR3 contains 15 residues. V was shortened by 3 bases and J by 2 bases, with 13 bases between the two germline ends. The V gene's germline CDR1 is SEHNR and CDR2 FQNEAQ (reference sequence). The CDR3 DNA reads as TGTGCCAGCAGCTTCCTGACAGGTGTAAACACTGAAGCTTTCTTT. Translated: CASSFLTGVNTEAFF.

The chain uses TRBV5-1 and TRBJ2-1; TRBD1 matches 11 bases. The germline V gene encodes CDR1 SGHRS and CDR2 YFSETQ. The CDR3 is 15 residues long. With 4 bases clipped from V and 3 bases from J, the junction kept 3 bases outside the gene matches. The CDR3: CASSPGTGGYNEQFF. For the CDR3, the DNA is TGCGCCAGCAGCCCCGGGACAGGGGGCTACAATGAGCAGTTCTTC.

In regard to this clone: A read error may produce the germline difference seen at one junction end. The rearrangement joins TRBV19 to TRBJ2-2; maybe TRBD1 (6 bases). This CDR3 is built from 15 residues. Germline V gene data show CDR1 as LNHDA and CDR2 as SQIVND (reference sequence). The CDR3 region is CASSKSQGNAGELFF. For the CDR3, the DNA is TGTGCCAGTAGTAAGTCGCAGGGGAACGCCGGGGAGCTGTTTTTT.

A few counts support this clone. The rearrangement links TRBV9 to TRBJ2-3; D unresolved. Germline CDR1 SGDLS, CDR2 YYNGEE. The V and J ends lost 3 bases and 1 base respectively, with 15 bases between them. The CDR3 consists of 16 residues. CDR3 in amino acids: CASSATMEPRTDTQYF. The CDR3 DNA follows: TGTGCCAGCAGCGCAACAATGGAGCCACGCACAGATACGCAGTATTTT.

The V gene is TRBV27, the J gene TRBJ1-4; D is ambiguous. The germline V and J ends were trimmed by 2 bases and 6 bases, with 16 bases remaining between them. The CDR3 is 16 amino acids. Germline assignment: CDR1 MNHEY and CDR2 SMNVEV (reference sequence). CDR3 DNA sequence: TGTGCCAGCAGTTTAAGAACCCCGGCCGGAGATGAAAAACTGTTTTTT. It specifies CASSLRTPAGDEKLFF. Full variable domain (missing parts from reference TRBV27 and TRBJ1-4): EAQVTQNPRYLITVTGKKLTVTCSQNMNHEYMSWYRQDPGLGLRQIYYSMNVEVTDKGDVPEGYKVSRKEKRNFPLILESPSPNQTSLYFCASSLRTPAGDEKLFFGSGTQLSVL.

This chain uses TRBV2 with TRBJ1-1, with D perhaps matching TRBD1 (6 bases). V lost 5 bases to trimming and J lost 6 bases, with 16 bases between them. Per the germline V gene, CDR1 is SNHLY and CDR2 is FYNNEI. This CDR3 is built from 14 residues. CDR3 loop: CASSLNRVSAEAFF. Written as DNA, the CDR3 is TGTGCCAGCAGTTTGAACAGGGTTTCCGCTGAAGCTTTCTTT. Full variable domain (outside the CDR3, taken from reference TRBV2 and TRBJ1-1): EPEVTQTPSHQVTQMGQEVILRCVPISNHLYFYWYRQILGQKVEFLVSFYNNEISEKSEIFDDQFSVERPDGSNFTLKIRSTKLEDSAMYFCASSLNRVSAEAFFGQGTRLTVV.